This passage covers 8 T cell receptor beta chains from one sample sequenced in a study of T cell responses to AZD1222 COVID-19 vaccine. This table comes from immunoSEQ multiplex PCR, and its TCRdb copy is limited to in-frame clones, with some not included. The sample lists 95,000 to 150,000 clones, approximately 90% seen once, with under 4.5% in the top ten. Specimen: peripheral blood, collected on day 0 of AZD1222 vaccination. The receptors were sampled from an adult in good health.

CDR3 in amino acids: CATSDLRRKEVPGRLGYTF. In nucleotides, the CDR3 is TGTGCCACCAGTGATTTGCGCAGAAAGGAGGTCCCCGGTAGGCTGGGCTACACCTTC. This chain links TRBV24-1 with TRBJ1-2, with no clear D. Between the trimmed V and J ends, which lost 0 bases and 8 bases, there was a span of 27 bases. CDR3 length: 19 amino acids. From germline, CDR1 is KGHDR and CDR2 SFDVKD.

The CDR3 sequence is CASSLTTGGYGYTF. CDR3 nucleotides: TGTGCCAGCAGCTTAACGACAGGGGGCTATGGCTACACCTTC. The chain joins TRBV7-2 to TRBJ1-2; 9 bases map to TRBD1. V lost 2 bases, J lost 4 bases, and 2 bases stayed unmatched. CDR1 and CDR2 from the germline V gene are SGHTA and FQGNSA. CDR3 length equals 14 residues. Full variable domain (missing parts from reference TRBV7-2 and TRBJ1-2): GAGVSQSPSNKVTEKGKDVELRCDPISGHTALYWYRQSLGQGLEFLIYFQGNSAPDKSGLPSDRFSAERTGGSVSTLTIQRTQQEDSAVYLCASSLTTGGYGYTFGSGTRLTVV.

V is TRBV12-3 or TRBV12-4 and J is TRBJ2-7; D might be TRBD2 (5 bases). The CDR3 sequence is 13 residues long. V shed 2 bases and J shed 1 base, with 6 bases lying between them. The CDR3 here is CASSLTGSYEQYF. CDR3 in DNA: TGTGCCAGCAGTTTAACGGGGTCCTACGAGCAGTACTTC.

The chain has TRBV6-5 and TRBJ2-2; 7 nucleotides line up with TRBD1. J lost 4 bases, V lost 7 bases, and 6 bases had no gene match. CDR3 length: 14 residues. Looked up from germline, CDR1 is MNHEY and CDR2 is SVGAGI. This chain's CDR3 is CASTEGQSTGELFF. In nucleotides, the CDR3 is TGTGCCAGCACCGAGGGACAGTCCACCGGGGAGCTGTTTTTT.

The chain uses TRBV5-6 and TRBJ2-1; 10 positions match TRBD1. The length of the CDR3 is 17 residues. V was clipped by 1 base and J by 8 bases; unmatched bases: 12. CDR1 is SGHDT, CDR2 YYEEEE, per germline. The CDR3 here is CASSLSGRTGGGDEQFF. The CDR3 coding sequence is TGTGCCAGCAGCTTGTCCGGGAGGACAGGGGGTGGCGATGAGCAGTTCTTC.

This chain joins TRBV4-2 and TRBJ1-4, with a tentative D call TRBD1 (6 bases). There are 16 residues in the CDR3. Looked up from germline, CDR1 is LGHNA and CDR2 is YNFKEQ. The V end lost 1 base, the J end lost 3 bases, and 12 bases lay between the germline ends. CDR3 bases: TGTGCCAGCAGCCAAGGCCCGCAGGGGTCTAATGAAAAACTGTTTTTT. Amino acids: CASSQGPQGSNEKLFF.

The table lists this clone with a few counts. V is TRBV10-3 and J is TRBJ1-1; D may be TRBD1 (6 bases). The CDR3 has 15 residues. Trimming cost V 7 bases and J 4 bases, with 19 bases left between them. Germline V CDR1 and CDR2: ENHRY, SYGVKD. CDR3 in DNA: TGTGCCATCACCGGTCCAGGGGTGAGTGGCACTGAAGCTTTCTTT. This encodes CAITGPGVSGTEAFF.

This chain links TRBV9 with TRBJ1-6, with TRBD1 matching 8 bases. Germline V gene sequence: CDR1 SGDLS, CDR2 YYNGEE. The CDR3 loop spans 15 amino acids. Losses at the gene ends were 0 bases for V and 8 bases for J; bases not matched to a gene: 4. The CDR3 sequence: CASSVDGDRYSPLHF. The CDR3 coding sequence is TGTGCCAGCAGCGTAGATGGGGACAGGTATTCACCCCTCCACTTT.